This T cell receptor beta chain stems from a study of T cell responses to AZD1222 COVID-19 vaccine. V shed 9 bases, J shed 4 bases, and the junction held 12 bases outside the gene matches. Germline V gives CDR1 LGHDT, CDR2 YNNKEL (reference sequence). The CDR3 runs 15 residues. Some clones are missing from TCRdb's copy, which holds only in-frame ones; the method was immunoSEQ multiplex PCR. The sample carries more than 95,000 clones, approximately 88% recorded once. This receptor was taken from an adult in good health. The starting material was peripheral blood, obtained on day 0 of AZD1222 vaccination. The chain couples TRBV3-1 (or the pseudogene TRBV3-2) to TRBJ1-5; TRBD1 matches at 7 bases. The CDR3 loop reads CARNRPGQRNQPQHF. CDR3 bases: TGTGCCAGGAACCGGCCGGGACAGCGTAATCAGCCCCAGCATTTT.